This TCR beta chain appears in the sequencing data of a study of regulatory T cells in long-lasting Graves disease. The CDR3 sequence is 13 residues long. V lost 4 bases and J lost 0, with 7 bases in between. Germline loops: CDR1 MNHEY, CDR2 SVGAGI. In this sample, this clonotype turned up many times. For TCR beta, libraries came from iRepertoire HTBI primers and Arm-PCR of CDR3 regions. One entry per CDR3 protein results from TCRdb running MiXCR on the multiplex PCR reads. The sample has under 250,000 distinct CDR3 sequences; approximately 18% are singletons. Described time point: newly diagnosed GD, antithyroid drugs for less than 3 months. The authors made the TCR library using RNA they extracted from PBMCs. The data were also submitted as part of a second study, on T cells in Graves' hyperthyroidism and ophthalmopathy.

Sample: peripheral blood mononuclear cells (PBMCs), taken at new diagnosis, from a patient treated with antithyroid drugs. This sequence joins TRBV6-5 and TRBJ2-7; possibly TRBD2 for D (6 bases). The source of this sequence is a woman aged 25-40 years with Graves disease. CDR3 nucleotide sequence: TGTGCCAGCAGTTGGGACTTCTCCTACGAGCAGTACTTC. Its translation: CASSWDFSYEQYF.